These 20 T cell receptor beta chains came from one sample sequenced in a study of human T cells and chemical hapten exposure. TCRdb reprocessed the RACE reads with MiXCR, giving one entry per CDR3 protein. The data hold some 88,000 distinct CDR3 sequences, with approximately 9.9% observed a single time. Specified time point: patch test 2, 6 weeks after DPC sensitization. As to treatment: therapeutic diphenylcyclopropenone sensitization with weekly scalp DPC. The input for sequencing was whole blood, taken in connection with sensitization to the hapten diphenylcyclopropenone (DPC). These receptors all stem from a middle-aged man with alopecia areata. Some clones in this sample may be carry-over from other donors' samples.

There are a few counts of this clonotype. The V call is TRBV7-9, the J call TRBJ2-7; 8 positions match TRBD1. CDR1 is SEHNR and CDR2 is FQNEAQ in the germline V gene (reference sequence). The CDR3 spans 14 residues. V dropped 1 base and J dropped 6; count of bases not matched to a gene: 5. CDR3 sequence: CASSLGAGGIEQYF. The CDR3 bases are TGTGCCAGCAGCTTAGGGGCAGGGGGCATCGAGCAGTACTTC.

J is TRBJ2-1 and V is TRBV2, with D unresolved. The V end was cut by 8 bases, the J end by 1 base, with 12 bases between. The CDR3 totals 14 residues. The germline V gene has CDR1 SNHLY and CDR2 FYNNEI. CDR3 sequence: CASRSVGSYNEQFF. In nucleotides, the CDR3 is TGTGCCAGCCGAAGCGTAGGGTCCTACAATGAGCAGTTCTTC. Full variable domain (missing parts from reference TRBV2 and TRBJ2-1): EPEVTQTPSHQVTQMGQEVILRCVPISNHLYFYWYRQILGQKVEFLVSFYNNEISEKSEIFDDQFSVERPDGSNFTLKIRSTKLEDSAMYFCASRSVGSYNEQFFGPGTRLTVL.

The gene calls are TRBV5-5 and TRBJ1-5; a possible D gene is TRBD1 (6 bases). The CDR3 is 13 residues long. CDR1 SGHKS and CDR2 YYEKEE come from the germline V gene (reference sequence). V gave up 0 bases and J gave up 11 bases, with 12 bases separating them. The CDR3 here is CASSLDGTWAQHF. DNA for the CDR3: TGTGCCAGCAGCTTGGATGGGACATGGGCCCAGCATTTT.

This clonotype showed up just a few times. The chain combines TRBV6-5 with TRBJ2-1; TRBD2 matches 13 bases. This CDR3 comprises 16 residues. Germline-derived CDR1 and CDR2 are MNHEY and SVGAGI. V was pared by 6 bases and J by 8 bases, with 10 bases of the junction left unmatched. The CDR3 region has the DNA TGTGCCAGCAGACGACTAGCGGGAGGTTCTTTGGATGAGCAGTTCTTC. Amino acids: CASRRLAGGSLDEQFF.

J is TRBJ2-3 and V is TRBV4-3, with D perhaps TRBD1 (6 bases). The germline V and J ends were trimmed by 4 bases and 1 base, with 9 bases remaining between them. Germline-derived CDR1 and CDR2 are LGHNA and YSLEER. The CDR3 is 14 residues long. The CDR3, as DNA: TGCGCCAGCAGCCCCCGACAGGGCACAGATACGCAGTATTTT. It yields the protein CASSPRQGTDTQYF.

The chain links TRBV3-1 to TRBJ1-6; no clear D gene. V lost 0 bases and J lost 14, with 14 bases in between. In germline, CDR1 is LGHDT, CDR2 YNNKEL (reference sequence). This CDR3 has 14 amino acids. The DNA of the CDR3 is TGTGCCAGCAGCCAAGATCTCGTCTCCCGAACCCTCCACTTT. Its translation is CASSQDLVSRTLHF.

A few counts support this clonotype. The chain has TRBV7-6 and TRBJ2-1, with D perhaps matching TRBD2 (6 bases). The germline V gene encodes CDR1 SGHVS and CDR2 FNYEAQ. The CDR3 runs to 12 residues. Deletions cut 5 bases from V and 9 bases from J, with 11 bases between. This CDR3 reads CASSLLAGEQFF. The CDR3 DNA reads TGTGCCAGCAGCCTACTAGCCGGTGAGCAGTTCTTC.

The V call is TRBV7-6, the J call TRBJ1-1; tentatively, D is TRBD1 (5 bases). CDR3 size: 13 residues. Germline loops: CDR1 SGHVS, CDR2 FNYEAQ. The germline V and J ends were trimmed by 5 bases and 5 bases, with 12 bases remaining between them. CDR3 nucleotides: TGTGCCAGCAGCGTGCAGGGTGGGACTGAAGCTTTCTTT. Residues: CASSVQGGTEAFF.

In its sample, this clonotype was seen many times. This chain uses TRBV12-3 or TRBV12-4 with TRBJ1-1, with a weak D call TRBD1 (6 bases). This CDR3 is 15 amino acids long. V was pared by 3 bases and J by 1 base, with 12 bases between. Written as DNA, the CDR3 is TGTGCCAGCAGTTTTACAGGGAAAAGGAACACTGAAGCTTTCTTT. Translation gives CASSFTGKRNTEAFF.

The V call is TRBV20-1, the J call TRBJ2-7, with a tentative D call TRBD2 (6 bases). Germline V CDR1 and CDR2: DFQATT, SNEGSKA (reference sequence). The CDR3 is 11 residues long. V lost 7 bases to trimming and J lost 6 bases, with 13 bases between them. The CDR3 sequence: CSVTMGGEQYF. The CDR3, as DNA: TGCAGTGTCACTATGGGGGGCGAGCAGTACTTC.

J is TRBJ2-7 and V is TRBV20-1, with 8 bases identical to TRBD2. Germline CDR1 reads DFQATT; CDR2 reads SNEGSKA (reference sequence). Trimming cost V 0 bases and J 0 bases; bases outside gene matches: 10. The CDR3 consists of 17 residues. The CDR3, as DNA: TGCAGTGCTAGAGATCTGGGAACCAGCGGGAGCTCCTACGAGCAGTACGTC. Its translation is CSARDLGTSGSSYEQYV.

V and J are TRBV29-1 and TRBJ1-1; possible D gene TRBD1, 6 bases. Germline assignment: CDR1 SQVTM and CDR2 ANQGSEA. Trimming pared 1 base from V and 1 base from J, leaving 13 bases between. This CDR3 has 15 amino acids. CDR3 in amino acids: CSVEGVGGGNTEAFF. For the CDR3, the DNA is TGCAGCGTTGAAGGGGTTGGGGGCGGGAACACTGAAGCTTTCTTT.

Points on this clonotype: A clone one base away is much larger, so this may be a read error. The J gene is TRBJ1-2, the V gene TRBV30, with unresolved D. This CDR3 is 13 amino acids long. Germline V gene data show CDR1 as GTSNPN and CDR2 as SVGIG (reference sequence). The CDR3 region has the DNA TGTGCCTGGAGTGTAATGGGGATCTATAGCTACACCTTC. This translates into CAWSVMGIYSYTF.

The chain recombines TRBV5-1 with TRBJ2-3, with 8 bases that match TRBD1. In germline, CDR1 is SGHRS, CDR2 YFSETQ. Losses at the gene ends were 5 bases for V and 2 bases for J; bases not matched to a gene: 7. The CDR3 sequence is 15 residues long. CDR3 in amino acids: CASRGGRGPTDTQYF. The CDR3 DNA reads as TGCGCCAGCAGGGGGGGCAGGGGGCCCACAGATACGCAGTATTTT.

The rearrangement links TRBV28 to TRBJ2-3; TRBD1 agrees at 10 bases. From germline, CDR1 is MDHEN and CDR2 SYDVKM. This CDR3 contains 16 residues. V lost 1 base to trimming and J lost 5 bases; unmatched junction nucleotides: 6. CDR3 coding DNA: TGTGCCAGCAGTTTATCCGGACAGGGGGATAGAGATACGCAGTATTTT. It translates to CASSLSGQGDRDTQYF.

This chain joins TRBV5-4 and TRBJ2-7; no definite D call. The CDR3 is made up of 15 amino acids. Germline V gene sequence: CDR1 SGHNT, CDR2 YYREEE (reference sequence). Trimming removed 4 bases from V and 2 bases from J, with 16 bases in between. CDR3 region: CASSAFPSDTYEQYV. As DNA, the CDR3 is TGTGCCAGCAGCGCCTTTCCCTCTGACACCTACGAGCAGTACGTC.

This clonotype was counted a few times. The rearrangement links TRBV20-1 to TRBJ2-7, with D perhaps matching TRBD1 (6 bases). The CDR3 extends over 17 amino acids. CDR1 is DFQATT, CDR2 SNEGSKA, per germline (reference sequence). Trimming removed 2 bases from V and 3 bases from J, with 23 bases in between. This CDR3 is CSARNRQTSGTRYEQYF. Written as DNA, the CDR3 is TGCAGTGCTAGAAATCGCCAAACTTCAGGGACACGCTACGAGCAGTACTTC.

The gene calls are TRBV9 and TRBJ1-2; D is undetermined. The V gene lost 0 bases and the J gene lost 4 bases, with 13 bases spanning the gap. Germline CDR1 SGDLS, CDR2 YYNGEE. The CDR3 has 15 amino acids. For the CDR3, the DNA is TGTGCCAGCAGCGTAGCCGCGAAAAAGGGCTATGGCTACACCTTC. Protein: CASSVAAKKGYGYTF.

This clonotype has just a few counts. The chain carries TRBV7-2 and TRBJ2-6; D possibly uses TRBD1 or TRBD2 (5 bases each). Trimming took off 1 base at V and 3 bases at J, with 7 bases between the two ends. This CDR3 is 15 amino acids long. Germline-derived CDR1 and CDR2 are SGHTA and FQGNSA. In nucleotides, the CDR3 is TGTGCCAGCAGCTTAGGAGGGGTTGGGGCCAACGTCCTGACTTTC. Translation gives CASSLGGVGANVLTF.

This clonotype has more than one count but fewer than ten. In nucleotides, the CDR3 is TGTGCCAGCTCACTACAAGATTCCTACGAGCAGTACGTC. This gives the protein CASSLQDSYEQYV. The chain couples TRBV18 to TRBJ2-7; D is unresolved. The CDR3 contains 13 residues. Germline V gene lookup returns CDR1 KGHSH and CDR2 LQKENI. V was clipped by 4 bases and J by 1 base, with 8 bases between them.